Below are 10 T cell receptor beta chains sequenced from a single sample in a study of T-cell memory formation after mild COVID-19. TCRdb re-called the 5' RACE reads through MiXCR, storing one row per CDR3 protein. The data show approximately 400,000 distinct CDR3 sequences, 20% to 25% seen once. The sample was PBMCs or a T cell subset sorted from them (not recorded which). These receptor sequences come from an adult woman who had mild COVID-19 (a few samples of this study predate the infection). Cell type and time point are not known.

This clonotype has more than one count but fewer than ten. The chain is built from TRBV4-1 and TRBJ1-2; D not certain. With 4 bases removed from V and 7 bases from J, the gap between germline ends came to 13 bases. Germline CDR1 is MGHRA and CDR2 is YSYEKL. There are 13 residues in the CDR3. CDR3 nucleotide sequence: TGCGCCAGCAGCCTCGGACCCGGTGGTGGCTACACCTTC. Its translation: CASSLGPGGGYTF.

The V gene is TRBV5-1, the J gene TRBJ2-4; TRBD2 matches 11 bases. Looked up from germline, CDR1 is SGHRS and CDR2 is YFSETQ. After removal of 4 bases from V and 8 bases from J, the junction contained 8 bases not matched to a gene. The CDR3 extends over 15 amino acids. The CDR3 sequence: CASSGNSGGAYIQYF. DNA for the CDR3: TGCGCCAGCAGCGGAAATAGCGGGGGGGCATACATTCAGTACTTC.

The chain recombines TRBV7-2 with TRBJ2-7; 9 nucleotides agree with TRBD2. This CDR3 spans 19 amino acids. V trimming: 2 bases; J trimming: 0 bases; junction bases outside the gene matches: 14. Germline lookup yields CDR1 SGHTA and CDR2 FQGNSA. Here the CDR3 reads CASSLRASGVLTSSYEQYF. CDR3 bases: TGTGCCAGCAGCTTACGGGCTAGCGGGGTTCTCACCTCCTCCTACGAGCAGTACTTC.

This clonotype occurred a few times. The chain uses TRBV5-1 and TRBJ1-2, with TRBD1 as a possible D gene (6 bases). CDR3 length: 15 amino acids. The germline CDR1 and CDR2 sequences are SGHRS and YFSETQ. V lost 0 bases to trimming and J lost 4 bases, with 13 bases between them. CDR3 protein: CASSLEGGLSYGYTF. CDR3 bases: TGCGCCAGCAGCTTGGAAGGGGGACTCAGCTATGGCTACACCTTC.

This sequence joins TRBV7-2 and TRBJ2-1; TRBD2 matches 16 bases. Losses at the gene ends were 7 bases for V and 7 bases for J; bases not matched to a gene: 13. Germline lookup yields CDR1 SGHTA and CDR2 FQGNSA. The CDR3 is 18 amino acids. CDR3 amino acids: CASTVGGTSGRARNEQFF. CDR3 in DNA: TGTGCCAGCACCGTAGGAGGGACTAGCGGGAGGGCCAGGAATGAGCAGTTCTTC.

This clonotype occurred a few times. The genes are TRBV5-1 and TRBJ2-5, with TRBD1 matching over 7 bases. The germline gives CDR1 SGHRS, CDR2 YFSETQ. Losses at the gene ends were 1 base for V and 2 bases for J; bases not matched to a gene: 5. The CDR3 totals 15 residues. The CDR3 DNA reads TGCGCCAGCAGCTTGTTAGGCAGGGGGCAAGAGACCCAGTACTTC. Its protein is CASSLLGRGQETQYF.

The rearrangement links TRBV15 to TRBJ2-1; the D is unclear. This CDR3 spans 16 amino acids. CDR1 and CDR2 from the germline V gene are LNHNV and YYDKDF (reference sequence). V was shortened by 0 bases and J by 2 bases, with 11 bases between the two germline ends. The CDR3 bases are TGTGCCACCAGCAGAGATAAAAGCTCCACCTACAATGAGCAGTTCTTC. Translating gives CATSRDKSSTYNEQFF.

This clonotype was detected many times. This chain joins TRBV6-2 or TRBV6-3 and TRBJ2-1; 9 bases match TRBD2. V dropped 0 bases and J dropped 8; count of bases not matched to a gene: 5. The CDR3 contains 15 residues. The germline CDR1 and CDR2 sequences are MNHEY and SVGEGT. CDR3 nucleotides: TGTGCCAGCAGTTACTCGGTAGCGGGGGATTATGAGCAGTTCTTC. It codes for CASSYSVAGDYEQFF.

This clonotype was seen only a few times. V gene TRBV7-9 combines with J gene TRBJ2-4, with D possibly TRBD2 on 5 matching bases. V dropped 4 bases and J dropped 4 bases, with 8 bases sitting between them. Germline V gene lookup returns CDR1 SEHNR and CDR2 FQNEAQ (reference sequence). This CDR3 region has 13 residues. CDR3: CASSSREKNIQYF. Here the CDR3 DNA reads TGTGCCAGCAGCTCACGGGAAAAAAACATTCAGTACTTC.

The rearrangement uses TRBV20-1 and TRBJ1-1, with 8 bases identical to TRBD1. The CDR3 totals 14 residues. Losses at the gene ends were 3 bases for V and 3 bases for J; bases not matched to a gene: 6. Germline CDR1 reads DFQATT; CDR2 reads SNEGSKA (reference sequence). In nucleotides, the CDR3 is TGCAGTGCTAGGGGGGACAGGACTTACACTGAAGCTTTCTTT. Translated: CSARGDRTYTEAFF.